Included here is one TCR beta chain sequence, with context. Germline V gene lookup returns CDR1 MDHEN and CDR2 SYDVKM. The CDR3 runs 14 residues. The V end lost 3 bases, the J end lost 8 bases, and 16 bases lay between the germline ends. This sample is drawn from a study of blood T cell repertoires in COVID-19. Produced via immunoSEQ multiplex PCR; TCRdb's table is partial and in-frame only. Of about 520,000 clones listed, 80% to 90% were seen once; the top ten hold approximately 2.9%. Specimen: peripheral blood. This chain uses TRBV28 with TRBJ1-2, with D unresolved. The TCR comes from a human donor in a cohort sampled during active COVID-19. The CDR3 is CASSFPPSVGGYTF. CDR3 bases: TGTGCCAGCAGTTTCCCCCCTAGCGTCGGAGGCTACACCTTC.